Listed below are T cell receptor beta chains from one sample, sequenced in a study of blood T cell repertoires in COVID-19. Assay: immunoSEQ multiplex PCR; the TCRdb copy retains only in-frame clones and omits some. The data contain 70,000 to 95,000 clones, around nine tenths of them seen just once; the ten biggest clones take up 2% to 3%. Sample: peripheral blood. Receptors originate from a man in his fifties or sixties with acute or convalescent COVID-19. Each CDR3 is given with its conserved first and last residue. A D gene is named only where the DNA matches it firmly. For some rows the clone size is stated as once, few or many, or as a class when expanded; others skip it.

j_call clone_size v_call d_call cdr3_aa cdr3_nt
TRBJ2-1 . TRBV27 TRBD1 CASILAGTGLRDEQFF TGTGCCAGCATCTTAGCCGGGACAGGGTTACGGGATGAGCAGTTCTTC
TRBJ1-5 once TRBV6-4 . CASSEGGADDF TGTGCCAGCAGTGAGGGCGGGGCGGATGATTTT
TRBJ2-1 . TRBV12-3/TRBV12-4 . CASRGLDYNEQFF TGTGCCAGCAGGGGACTCGACTACAATGAGCAGTTCTTC
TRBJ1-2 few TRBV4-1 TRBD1 CASSQVEGGTGRYGYTF TGCGCCAGCAGCCAAGTTGAGGGCGGGACAGGGAGGTATGGCTACACCTTC
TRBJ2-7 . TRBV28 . CASSSRTGSCDF TGTGCCAGCAGTTCCCGGACTGGGTCGTGTGACTTC
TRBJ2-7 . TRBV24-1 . CATSDFGSDEQYF TGTGCCACCAGTGATTTTGGTAGCGACGAGCAGTACTTC
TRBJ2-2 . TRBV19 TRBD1 CATEPRQGIAGELFF TGTGCCACCGAACCAAGACAGGGGATCGCCGGGGAGCTGTTTTTT
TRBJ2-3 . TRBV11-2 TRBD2 CASSWVAGGQSDTQYF TGTGCCAGCAGCTGGGTAGCGGGGGGGCAGTCAGATACGCAGTATTTT
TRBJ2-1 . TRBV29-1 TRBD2 CSVLGTSGGRVALNEQFF TGCAGCGTTCTCGGGACTAGCGGGGGCAGGGTGGCCCTCAATGAGCAGTTCTTC
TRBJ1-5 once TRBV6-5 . CASSPVGGNQPQHF TGTGCCAGCAGCCCCGTAGGGGGCAATCAGCCCCAGCATTTT
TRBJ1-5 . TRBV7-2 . CASSLGSSQPQHF TGTGCCAGCAGCTTAGGCTCCAGTCAGCCCCAGCATTTT
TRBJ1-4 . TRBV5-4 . CASSSFPLTGLNEKLFF TGTGCCAGCAGCTCCTTCCCTTTGACAGGTCTTAATGAAAAACTGTTTTTT
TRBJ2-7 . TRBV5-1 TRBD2 CASSRTSGRGEQYF TGCGCCAGCAGCCGGACTAGCGGGAGGGGCGAGCAGTACTTC
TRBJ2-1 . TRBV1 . CTSSQGDRGGGRSYNEQFF TGCACCAGCAGCCAAGGGGACAGGGGCGGGGGAAGGTCGTACAATGAGCAGTTCTTC
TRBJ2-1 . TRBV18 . CASSPWGSKDGGNEQFF TGTGCCAGCTCACCGTGGGGGTCTAAGGACGGGGGCAATGAGCAGTTCTTC
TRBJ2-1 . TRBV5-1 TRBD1 CASSPRPGQGDNEQFF TGCGCCAGCAGCCCACGACCGGGACAGGGGGACAATGAGCAGTTCTTC
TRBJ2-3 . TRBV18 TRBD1 CASSGQGEDTQYF TGTGCCAGCTCAGGACAGGGGGAAGATACGCAGTATTTT
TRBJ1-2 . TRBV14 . CASSQHRLGYTF TGTGCCAGCAGCCAACACAGGTTAGGCTACACCTTC
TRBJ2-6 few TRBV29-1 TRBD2 CSVRGGAPGANVLTF TGCAGCGTCCGGGGAGGGGCTCCTGGGGCCAACGTCCTGACTTTC
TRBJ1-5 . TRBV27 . CASSFQGLSNQPQHF TGTGCCAGCAGTTTTCAGGGTCTGAGCAATCAGCCCCAGCATTTT
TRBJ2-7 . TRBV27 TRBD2 CASSVSGPPYEQYF TGTGCCAGCAGTGTTAGCGGGCCCCCCTACGAGCAGTACTTC
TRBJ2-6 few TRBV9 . CASSVVPTGANVLTF TGTGCCAGCAGCGTAGTCCCAACTGGGGCCAACGTCCTGACTTTC
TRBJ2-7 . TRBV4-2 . CASSQGGPYEQYF TGTGCCAGCAGCCAAGGGGGCCCCTACGAGCAGTACTTC
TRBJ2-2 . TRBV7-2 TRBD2 CASSWGLAGELFF TGTGCCAGCAGCTGGGGACTAGCCGGGGAGCTGTTTTTT
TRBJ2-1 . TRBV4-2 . CASSQDEQGNEQFF TGTGCCAGCAGCCAAGATGAACAGGGTAATGAGCAGTTCTTC
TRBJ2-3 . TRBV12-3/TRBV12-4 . CASSPRGTDTQYF TGTGCCAGCAGTCCCAGGGGAACAGATACGCAGTATTTT
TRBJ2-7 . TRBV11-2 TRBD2 CASTGRDKAYEQYF TGTGCCAGCACCGGGAGGGACAAAGCTTACGAGCAGTACTTC
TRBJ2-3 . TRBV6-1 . CASSENLLSTDTQYF TGTGCCAGCAGTGAAAACTTACTGAGCACAGATACGCAGTATTTT
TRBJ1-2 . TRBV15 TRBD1 CATSRDLGQGYGYTF TGTGCCACCAGCAGAGATCTGGGACAGGGCTATGGCTACACCTTC
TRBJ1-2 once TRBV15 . CATSRGGEDGYTF TGTGCCACCAGCAGAGGGGGGGAGGATGGCTACACCTTC
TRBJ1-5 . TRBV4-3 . CASSQDGGAGQPQHF TGCGCCAGCAGCCAAGATGGGGGGGCAGGTCAGCCCCAGCATTTT
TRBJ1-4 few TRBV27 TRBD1 CASSLTGGPNEKLFF TGTGCCAGCAGTCTCACAGGGGGCCCCAATGAAAAACTGTTTTTT
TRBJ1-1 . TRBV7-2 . CASSLRVGESAEAFF TGTGCCAGCAGCTTAAGGGTCGGGGAAAGCGCTGAAGCTTTCTTT
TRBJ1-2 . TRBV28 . CALGGAGGYTF TGTGCCCTTGGGGGGGCTGGGGGCTACACCTTC
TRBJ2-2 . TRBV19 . CASSGGGHGELFF TGTGCCAGTAGTGGTGGAGGCCACGGGGAGCTGTTTTTT
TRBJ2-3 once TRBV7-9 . CASSLGYGQDTDTQYF TGTGCCAGCAGCTTAGGATATGGCCAGGACACAGATACGCAGTATTTT
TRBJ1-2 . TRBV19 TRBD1 CASSNRDRDRGYGYTF TGTGCCAGTAGTAACCGGGACAGGGATCGAGGCTATGGCTACACCTTC
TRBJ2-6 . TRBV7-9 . CASSLGPLSYSGANVLTF TGTGCCAGCAGCTTAGGTCCACTTTCTTACTCTGGGGCCAACGTCCTGACTTTC
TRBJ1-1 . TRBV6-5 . CASSYAQGKAFF TGTGCCAGCAGTTATGCCCAGGGTAAAGCTTTCTTT
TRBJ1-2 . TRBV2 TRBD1 CASSPDREHGYTF TGTGCCAGCAGTCCGGACAGGGAGCATGGCTACACCTTC
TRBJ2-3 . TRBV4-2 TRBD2 CASSHPSGSNTDTQYF TGTGCCAGCAGCCACCCTAGCGGGTCTAACACAGATACGCAGTATTTT
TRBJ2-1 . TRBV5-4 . CASSLAGSDEQFF TGTGCCAGCAGCTTGGCCGGGAGCGATGAGCAGTTCTTC
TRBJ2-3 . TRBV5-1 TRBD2 CASSYGGSLTDTQYF TGCGCCAGCAGCTACGGCGGGAGTTTGACAGATACGCAGTATTTT
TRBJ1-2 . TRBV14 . CASSQYRTGQGYTF TGTGCCAGCAGCCAATATCGAACGGGTCAAGGCTACACCTTC
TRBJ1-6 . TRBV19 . CASSLTFGDSPLHF TGTGCCAGTAGTTTGACCTTCGGGGATTCACCCCTCCACTTT
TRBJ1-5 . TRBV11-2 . CASSSQGYSNQPQHF TGTGCCAGCAGCTCTCAGGGTTATAGCAATCAGCCCCAGCATTTT
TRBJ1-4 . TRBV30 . CAWSVGQSPNEKLFF TGTGCCTGGAGTGTAGGACAGAGTCCTAATGAAAAACTGTTTTTT
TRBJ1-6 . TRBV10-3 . CATHPGLGGNSPLHF TGTGCCACCCATCCGGGACTGGGGGGTAATTCACCCCTCCACTTT
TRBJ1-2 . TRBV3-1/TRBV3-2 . CASHGGAYGYTF TGTGCCAGCCACGGGGGGGCCTATGGCTACACCTTC
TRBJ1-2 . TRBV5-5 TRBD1 CASSSRQGLGYTF TGTGCCAGCAGCTCGCGACAGGGACTTGGCTACACCTTC
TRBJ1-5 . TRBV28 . CASSFRRGQQPQHF TGTGCCAGCAGTTTTCGGCGGGGGCAACAGCCCCAGCATTTT
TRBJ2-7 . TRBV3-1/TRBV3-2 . CASSQLDEQYF TGTGCCAGCAGCCAACTTGACGAGCAGTACTTC
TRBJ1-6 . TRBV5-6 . CASSLMAASPLHF TGTGCCAGCAGCTTGATGGCCGCCTCACCCCTCCACTTT
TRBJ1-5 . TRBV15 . CATSREIAGYQPQHF TGTGCCACCAGCAGAGAAATCGCGGGGTACCAGCCCCAGCATTTT